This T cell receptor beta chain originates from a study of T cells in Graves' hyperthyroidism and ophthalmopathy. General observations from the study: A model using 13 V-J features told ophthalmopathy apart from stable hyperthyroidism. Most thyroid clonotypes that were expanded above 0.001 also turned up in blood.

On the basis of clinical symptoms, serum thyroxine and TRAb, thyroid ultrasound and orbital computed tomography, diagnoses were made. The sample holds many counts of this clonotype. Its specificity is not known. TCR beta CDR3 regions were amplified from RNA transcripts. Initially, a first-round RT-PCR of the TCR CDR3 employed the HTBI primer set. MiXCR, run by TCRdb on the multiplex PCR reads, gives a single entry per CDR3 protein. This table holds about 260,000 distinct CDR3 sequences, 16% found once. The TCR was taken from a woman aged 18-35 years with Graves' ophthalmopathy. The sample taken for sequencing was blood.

Written as DNA, the CDR3 is TGCGCCAGCAGCTACGGGACAGGGGGGGTTGAAGCTTTCTTT. Protein sequence: CASSYGTGGVEAFF. The chain carries TRBV5-1 and TRBJ1-1; TRBD1 matches 11 bases. The germline CDR1 and CDR2 sequences are SGHRS and YFSETQ. Trimming removed 3 bases from V and 7 bases from J; junction bases left unmatched: 5. This CDR3 has 14 amino acids. The full variable domain, rest sourced from reference TRBV5-1 and TRBJ1-1, is KAGVTQTPRYLIKTRGQQVTLSCSPISGHRSVSWYQQTPGQGLQFLFEYFSETQRNKGNFPGRFSGRQFSNSRSEMNVSTLELGDSALYLCASSYGTGGVEAFFGQGTRLTVV.